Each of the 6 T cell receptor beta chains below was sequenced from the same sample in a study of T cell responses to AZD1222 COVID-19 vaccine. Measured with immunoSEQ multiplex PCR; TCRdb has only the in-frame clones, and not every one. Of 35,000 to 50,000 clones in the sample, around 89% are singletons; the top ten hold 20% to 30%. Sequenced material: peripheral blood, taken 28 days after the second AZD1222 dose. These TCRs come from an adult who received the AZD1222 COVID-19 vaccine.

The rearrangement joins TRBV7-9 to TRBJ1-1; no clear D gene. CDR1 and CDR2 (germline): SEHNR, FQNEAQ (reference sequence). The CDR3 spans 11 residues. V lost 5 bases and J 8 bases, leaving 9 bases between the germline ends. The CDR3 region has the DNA TGTGCCAGCAGCCCCGGGAGGGAAGCTTTCTTT. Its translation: CASSPGREAFF.

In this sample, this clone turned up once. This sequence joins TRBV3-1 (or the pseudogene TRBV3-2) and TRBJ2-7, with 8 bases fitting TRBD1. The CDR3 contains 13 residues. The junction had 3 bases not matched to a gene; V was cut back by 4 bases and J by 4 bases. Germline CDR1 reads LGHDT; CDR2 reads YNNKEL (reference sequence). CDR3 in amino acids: CASSRDRFYEQYF. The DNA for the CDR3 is TGTGCCAGCAGCCGGGACAGGTTTTACGAGCAGTACTTC.

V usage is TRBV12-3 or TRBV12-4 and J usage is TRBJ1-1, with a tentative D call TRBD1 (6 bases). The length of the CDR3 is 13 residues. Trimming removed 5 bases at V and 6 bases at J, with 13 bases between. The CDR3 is CASSKQQGSEAFF. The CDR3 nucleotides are TGTGCCAGCAGTAAACAACAGGGCTCTGAAGCTTTCTTT.

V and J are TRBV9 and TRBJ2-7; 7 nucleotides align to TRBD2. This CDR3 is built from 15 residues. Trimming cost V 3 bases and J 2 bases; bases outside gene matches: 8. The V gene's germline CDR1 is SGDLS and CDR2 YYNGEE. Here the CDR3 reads CASSGTAGRTYEQYF. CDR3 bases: TGTGCCAGCAGCGGAACAGCGGGGAGAACCTACGAGCAGTACTTC. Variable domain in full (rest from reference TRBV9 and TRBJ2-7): DSGVTQTPKHLITATGQRVTLRCSPRSGDLSVYWYQQSLDQGLQFLIQYYNGEERAKGNILERFSAQQFPDLHSELNLSSLELGDSALYFCASSGTAGRTYEQYFGPGTRLTVT.

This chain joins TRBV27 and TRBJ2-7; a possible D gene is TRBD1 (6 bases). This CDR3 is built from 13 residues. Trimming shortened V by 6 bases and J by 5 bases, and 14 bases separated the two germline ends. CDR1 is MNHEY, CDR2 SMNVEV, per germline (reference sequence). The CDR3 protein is CASRHTGQDEQYF. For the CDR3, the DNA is TGTGCCAGCAGGCATACAGGGCAGGACGAGCAGTACTTC.

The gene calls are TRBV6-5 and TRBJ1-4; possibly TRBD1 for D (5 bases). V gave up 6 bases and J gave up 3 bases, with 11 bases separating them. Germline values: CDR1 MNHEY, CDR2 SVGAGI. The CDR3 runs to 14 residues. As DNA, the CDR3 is TGTGCCAGCAGCGACAGTTTGGCTAATGAAAAACTGTTTTTT. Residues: CASSDSLANEKLFF.